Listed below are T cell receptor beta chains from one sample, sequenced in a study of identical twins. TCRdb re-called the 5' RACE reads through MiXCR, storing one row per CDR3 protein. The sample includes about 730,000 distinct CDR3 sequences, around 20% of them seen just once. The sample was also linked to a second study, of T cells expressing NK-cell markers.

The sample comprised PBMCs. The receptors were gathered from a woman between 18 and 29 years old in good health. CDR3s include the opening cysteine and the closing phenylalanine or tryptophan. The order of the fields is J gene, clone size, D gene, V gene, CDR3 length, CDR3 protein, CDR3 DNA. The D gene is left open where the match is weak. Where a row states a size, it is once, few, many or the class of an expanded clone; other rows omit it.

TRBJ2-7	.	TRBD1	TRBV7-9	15	CAVRDRPISSYEQYF	TGTGCCGTACGGGACAGGCCTATTTCCTCCTACGAGCAGTACTTC
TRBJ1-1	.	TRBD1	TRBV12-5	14	CASGSSGGGSEAFF	TGTGCTAGTGGTTCATCAGGGGGAGGGTCTGAAGCTTTCTTT
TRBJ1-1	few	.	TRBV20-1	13	CSATRRENTEAFF	TGCAGTGCTACACGACGGGAGAACACTGAAGCTTTCTTT
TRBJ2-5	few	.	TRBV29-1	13	CSSLGTSQETQYF	TGCAGCTCCCTCGGGACGTCCCAAGAGACCCAGTACTTC
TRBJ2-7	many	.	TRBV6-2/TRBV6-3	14	CASNPGTSAREQYF	TGTGCCAGCAATCCCGGGACATCCGCCCGCGAGCAGTACTTC
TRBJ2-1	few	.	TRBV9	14	CASSQRASSGEQFF	TGTGCCAGCAGCCAGCGGGCTTCCAGCGGTGAGCAGTTCTTC
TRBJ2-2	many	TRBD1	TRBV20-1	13	CSASPRTGFELFF	TGCAGTGCTAGCCCCAGGACAGGGTTTGAACTGTTTTTT
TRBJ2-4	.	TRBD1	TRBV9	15	CASSPRQGARNIQYF	TGTGCCAGCAGCCCAAGACAGGGGGCTAGAAACATTCAGTACTTC
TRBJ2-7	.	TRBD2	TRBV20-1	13	CSALGTSGNEQYF	TGCAGTGCCCTTGGGACTAGCGGGAACGAGCAGTACTTC
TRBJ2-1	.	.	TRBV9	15	CASSSFSRDYNEQFF	TGTGCCAGCAGCTCCTTTAGCCGGGACTACAATGAGCAGTTCTTC
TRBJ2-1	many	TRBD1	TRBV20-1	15	CSARDRDRGLNEQFF	TGCAGTGCTAGAGATCGGGACAGGGGCCTCAATGAGCAGTTCTTC
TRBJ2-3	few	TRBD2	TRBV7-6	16	CASTPGLAGSTDTQYF	TGTGCCAGCACGCCGGGACTAGCTGGGAGCACAGATACGCAGTATTTT
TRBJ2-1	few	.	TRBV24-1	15	CATSDPRQGNNEQFF	TGTGCCACCAGTGACCCTCGGCAGGGTAACAATGAGCAGTTCTTC
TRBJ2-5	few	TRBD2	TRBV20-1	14	CSAGEGTGQETQYF	TGCAGTGCTGGGGAGGGGACGGGTCAAGAGACCCAGTACTTC
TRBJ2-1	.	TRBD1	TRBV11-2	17	CASSLDQDRGVYNEQFF	TGTGCCAGCAGCTTAGATCAGGACAGGGGGGTCTACAATGAGCAGTTCTTC
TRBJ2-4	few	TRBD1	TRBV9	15	CASSVTTGPKNIQYF	TGTGCCAGCAGCGTAACGACAGGGCCTAAAAACATTCAGTACTTC
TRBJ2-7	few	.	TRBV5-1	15	CASSLGDLISYEQYF	TGCGCCAGCAGCTTGGGAGACTTGATCTCCTACGAGCAGTACTTC
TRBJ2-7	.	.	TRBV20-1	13	CSDADSPSYEQYF	TGCAGTGATGCGGACTCCCCTAGCTACGAGCAGTACTTC